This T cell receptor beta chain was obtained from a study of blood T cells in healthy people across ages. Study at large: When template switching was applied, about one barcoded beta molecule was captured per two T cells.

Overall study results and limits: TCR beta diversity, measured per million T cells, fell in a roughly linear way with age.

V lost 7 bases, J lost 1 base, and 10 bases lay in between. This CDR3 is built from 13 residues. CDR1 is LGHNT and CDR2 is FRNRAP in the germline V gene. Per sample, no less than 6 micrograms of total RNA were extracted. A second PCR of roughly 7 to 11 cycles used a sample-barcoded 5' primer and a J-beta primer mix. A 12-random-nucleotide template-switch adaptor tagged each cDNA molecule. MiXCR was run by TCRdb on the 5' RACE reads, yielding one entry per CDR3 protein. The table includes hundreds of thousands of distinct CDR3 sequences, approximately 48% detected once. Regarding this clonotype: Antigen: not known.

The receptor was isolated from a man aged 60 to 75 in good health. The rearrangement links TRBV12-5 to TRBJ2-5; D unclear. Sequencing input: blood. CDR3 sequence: CASAPSAQETQYF. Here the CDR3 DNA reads TGTGCTAGTGCCCCCAGCGCCCAAGAGACCCAGTACTTC.